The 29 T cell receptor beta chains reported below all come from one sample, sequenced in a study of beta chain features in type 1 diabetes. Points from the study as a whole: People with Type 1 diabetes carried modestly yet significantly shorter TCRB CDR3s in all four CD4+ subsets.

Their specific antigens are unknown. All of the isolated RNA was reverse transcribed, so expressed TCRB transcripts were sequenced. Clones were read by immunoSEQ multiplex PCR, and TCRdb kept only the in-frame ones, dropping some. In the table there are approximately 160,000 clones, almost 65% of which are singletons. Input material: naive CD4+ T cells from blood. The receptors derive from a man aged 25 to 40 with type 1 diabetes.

Here the CDR3 reads CASSESGGNTEAFF. The CDR3 nucleotides are TGTGCCAGCAGTGAATCAGGGGGAAACACTGAAGCTTTCTTT. The chain couples TRBV25-1 to TRBJ1-1; 7 bases are a match to TRBD1. The CDR3 is 14 amino acids. Germline V gives CDR1 MGHDK, CDR2 SYGVNS. J lost 2 bases, V lost 1 base, and 1 base had no gene match.

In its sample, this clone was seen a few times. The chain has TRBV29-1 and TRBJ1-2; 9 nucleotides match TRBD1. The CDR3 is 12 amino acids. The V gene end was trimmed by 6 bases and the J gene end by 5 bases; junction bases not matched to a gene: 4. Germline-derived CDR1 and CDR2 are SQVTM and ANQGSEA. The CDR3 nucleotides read TGCAGCGTCAGACAGGGGGAATATGGCTACACCTTC. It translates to CSVRQGEYGYTF.

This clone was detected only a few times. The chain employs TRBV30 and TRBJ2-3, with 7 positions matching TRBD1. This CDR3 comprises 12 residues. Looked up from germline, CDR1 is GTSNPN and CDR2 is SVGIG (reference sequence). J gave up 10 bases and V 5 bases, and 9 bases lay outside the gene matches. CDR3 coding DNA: TGTGCCTGGGGGACACAGGGGATCGCGCAGTATTTT. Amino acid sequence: CAWGTQGIAQYF.

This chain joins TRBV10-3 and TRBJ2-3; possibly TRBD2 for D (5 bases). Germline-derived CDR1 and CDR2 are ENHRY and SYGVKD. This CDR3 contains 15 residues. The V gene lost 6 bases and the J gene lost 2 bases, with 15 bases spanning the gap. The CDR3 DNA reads TGTGCCATCAGCCCCGGGAACAGAATCACAGATACGCAGTATTTT. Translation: CAISPGNRITDTQYF.

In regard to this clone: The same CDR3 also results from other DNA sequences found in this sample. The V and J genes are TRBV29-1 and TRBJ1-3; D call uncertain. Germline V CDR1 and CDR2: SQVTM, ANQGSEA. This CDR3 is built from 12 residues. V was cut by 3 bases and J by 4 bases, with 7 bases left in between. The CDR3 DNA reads TGCAGCGTTGATATCGGGGGAAACACCATATATTTT. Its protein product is CSVDIGGNTIYF.

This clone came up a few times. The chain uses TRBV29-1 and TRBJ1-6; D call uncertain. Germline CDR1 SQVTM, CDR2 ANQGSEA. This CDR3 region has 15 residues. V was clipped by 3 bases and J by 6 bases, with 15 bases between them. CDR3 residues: CSVERLQAANSPLHF. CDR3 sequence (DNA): TGCAGCGTTGAGAGGCTCCAAGCCGCTAATTCACCCCTCCACTTT.

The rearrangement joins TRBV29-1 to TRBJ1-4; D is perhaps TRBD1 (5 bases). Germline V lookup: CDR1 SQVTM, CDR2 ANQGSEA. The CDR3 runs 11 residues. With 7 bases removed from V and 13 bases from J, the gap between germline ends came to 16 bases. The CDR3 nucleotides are TGCAGCGCCCGGACACTTACCGGACTGTTTTTT. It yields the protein CSARTLTGLFF.

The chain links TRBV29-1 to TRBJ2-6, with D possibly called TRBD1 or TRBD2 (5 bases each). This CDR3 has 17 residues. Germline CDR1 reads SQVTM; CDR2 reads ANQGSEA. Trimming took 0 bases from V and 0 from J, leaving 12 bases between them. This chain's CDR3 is CSVEERQRYSGANVLTF. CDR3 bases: TGCAGCGTTGAAGAAAGACAGCGGTACTCTGGGGCCAACGTCCTGACTTTC.

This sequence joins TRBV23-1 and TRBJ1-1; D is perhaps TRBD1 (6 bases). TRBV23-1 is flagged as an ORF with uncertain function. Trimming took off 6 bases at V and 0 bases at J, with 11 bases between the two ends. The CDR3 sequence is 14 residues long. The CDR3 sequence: CASRTQGMNTEAFF. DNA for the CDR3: TGCGCCAGCAGGACACAGGGTATGAACACTGAAGCTTTCTTT.

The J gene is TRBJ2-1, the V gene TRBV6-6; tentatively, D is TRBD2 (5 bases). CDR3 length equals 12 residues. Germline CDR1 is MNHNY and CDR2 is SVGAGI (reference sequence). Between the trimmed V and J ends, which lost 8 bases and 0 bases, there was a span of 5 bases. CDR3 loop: CASGSSYNEQFF. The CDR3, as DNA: TGTGCCAGCGGGAGCTCCTACAATGAGCAGTTCTTC.

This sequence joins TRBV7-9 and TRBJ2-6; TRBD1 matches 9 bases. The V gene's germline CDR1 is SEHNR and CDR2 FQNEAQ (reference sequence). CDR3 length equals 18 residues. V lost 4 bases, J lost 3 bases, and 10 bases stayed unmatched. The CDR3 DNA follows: TGTGCCAGCAGCTCCAGGCCGGGACAGGGATTTGGGGCCAACGTCCTGACTTTC. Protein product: CASSSRPGQGFGANVLTF.

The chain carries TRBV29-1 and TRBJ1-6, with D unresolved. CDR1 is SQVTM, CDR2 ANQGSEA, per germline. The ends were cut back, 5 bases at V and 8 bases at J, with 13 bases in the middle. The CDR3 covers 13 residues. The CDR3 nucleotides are TGCAGCGTTCAATCTAGGAGTGATTCACCCCTCCACTTT. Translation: CSVQSRSDSPLHF.

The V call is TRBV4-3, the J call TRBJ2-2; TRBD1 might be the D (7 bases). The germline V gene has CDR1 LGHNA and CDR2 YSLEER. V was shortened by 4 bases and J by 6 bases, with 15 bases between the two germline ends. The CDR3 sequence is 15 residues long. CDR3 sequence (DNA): TGCGCCAGCAGCCTTAAACAGGGGAGGTCCGGGGAGCTGTTTTTT. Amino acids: CASSLKQGRSGELFF.

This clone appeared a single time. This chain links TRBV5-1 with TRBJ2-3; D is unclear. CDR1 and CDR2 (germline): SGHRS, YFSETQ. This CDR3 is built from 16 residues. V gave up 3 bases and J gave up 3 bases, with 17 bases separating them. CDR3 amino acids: CASSWAGPAVTDTQYF. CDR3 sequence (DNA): TGCGCCAGCAGCTGGGCCGGACCTGCAGTAACAGATACGCAGTATTTT.

In DNA form, the CDR3 reads TGTGCCAGCAGTTTATATGGGCTTGGCACAGATACGCAGTATTTT. It is translated as CASSLYGLGTDTQYF. V usage is TRBV27 and J usage is TRBJ2-3; D gene uncertain. The V end was cut by 1 base, the J end by 1 base, with 9 bases between. The V gene's germline CDR1 is MNHEY and CDR2 SMNVEV (reference sequence). This CDR3 region has 15 residues.

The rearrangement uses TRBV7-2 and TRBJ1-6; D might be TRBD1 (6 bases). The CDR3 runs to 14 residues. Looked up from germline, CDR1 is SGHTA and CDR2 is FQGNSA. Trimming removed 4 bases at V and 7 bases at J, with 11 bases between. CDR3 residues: CASSWTQGNSPLHF. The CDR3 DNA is TGTGCCAGCAGCTGGACCCAGGGGAATTCACCCCTCCACTTT. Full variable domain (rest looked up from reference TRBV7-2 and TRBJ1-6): GAGVSQSPSNKVTEKGKDVELRCDPISGHTALYWYRQSLGQGLEFLIYFQGNSAPDKSGLPSDRFSAERTGGSVSTLTIQRTQQEDSAVYLCASSWTQGNSPLHFGNGTRLTVT.

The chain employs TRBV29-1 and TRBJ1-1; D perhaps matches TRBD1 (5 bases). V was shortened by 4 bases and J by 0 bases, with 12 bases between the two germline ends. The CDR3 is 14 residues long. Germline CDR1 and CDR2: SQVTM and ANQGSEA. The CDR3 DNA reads TGCAGCGTTGGGAAGGGACCCATGAACACTGAAGCTTTCTTT. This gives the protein CSVGKGPMNTEAFF.

The CDR3 DNA sequence: TGCAGCGTTGCCGGGACAGGGACTGAAGATACGCAGTATTTT. Amino acid sequence: CSVAGTGTEDTQYF. This chain connects TRBV29-1 to TRBJ2-3, with 9 nucleotides matching TRBD1. This CDR3 contains 14 residues. Germline-derived CDR1 and CDR2 are SQVTM and ANQGSEA. Trimming took 4 bases from V and 5 from J; bases not matched to a gene: 7.

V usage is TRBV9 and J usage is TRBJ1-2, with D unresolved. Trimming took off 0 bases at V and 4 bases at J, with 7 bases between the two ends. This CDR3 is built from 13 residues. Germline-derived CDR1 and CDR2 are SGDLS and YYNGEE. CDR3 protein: CASSVDRTYGYTF. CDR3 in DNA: TGTGCCAGCAGCGTAGACAGAACCTATGGCTACACCTTC.

CDR3 residues: CASSDPYEQYF. CDR3 DNA: TGTGCCAGCAGTGACCCCTACGAGCAGTACTTC. This chain connects TRBV25-1 to TRBJ2-7; unclear D gene. Germline V gene data show CDR1 as MGHDK and CDR2 as SYGVNS. V was trimmed by 3 bases and J by 2 bases, leaving 2 bases between them. The CDR3 runs to 11 residues.

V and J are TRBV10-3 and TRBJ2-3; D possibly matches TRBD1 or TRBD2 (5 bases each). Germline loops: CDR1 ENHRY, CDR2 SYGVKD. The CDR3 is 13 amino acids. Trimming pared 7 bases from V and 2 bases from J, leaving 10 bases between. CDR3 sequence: CAITPGTTDTQYF. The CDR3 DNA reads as TGTGCCATCACGCCGGGGACCACAGATACGCAGTATTTT.

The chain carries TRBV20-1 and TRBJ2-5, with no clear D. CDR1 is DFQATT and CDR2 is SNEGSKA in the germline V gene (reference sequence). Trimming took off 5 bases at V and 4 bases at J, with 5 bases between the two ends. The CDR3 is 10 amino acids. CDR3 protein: CSAASETQYF. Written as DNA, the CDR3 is TGCAGTGCTGCATCAGAGACCCAGTACTTC.

DNA for the CDR3: TGTGCCAGCAGCCGTCTTTGGGACAGGGTGAGCACTGAAGCTTTCTTT. Encoded protein: CASSRLWDRVSTEAFF. V is TRBV14 and J is TRBJ1-1; 9 positions match TRBD1. The CDR3 runs 16 residues. The junction had 10 bases not matched to a gene; V was cut back by 4 bases and J by 4 bases. CDR1 is SGHDN, CDR2 FVKESK, per germline.

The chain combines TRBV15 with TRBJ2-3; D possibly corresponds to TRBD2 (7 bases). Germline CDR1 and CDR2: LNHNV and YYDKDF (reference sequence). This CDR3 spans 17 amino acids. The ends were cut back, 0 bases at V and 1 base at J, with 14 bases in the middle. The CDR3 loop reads CATSRDRTGGGTDTQYF. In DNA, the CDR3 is TGTGCCACCAGCAGAGATAGAACGGGGGGCGGCACAGATACGCAGTATTTT.

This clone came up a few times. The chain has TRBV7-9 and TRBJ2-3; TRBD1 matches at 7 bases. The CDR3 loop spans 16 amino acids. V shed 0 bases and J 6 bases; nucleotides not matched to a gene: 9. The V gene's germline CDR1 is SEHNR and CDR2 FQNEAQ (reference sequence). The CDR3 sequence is CASSLATRGLSDTQYF. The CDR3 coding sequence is TGTGCCAGCAGCTTAGCTACGAGGGGGCTGAGTGATACGCAGTATTTT.

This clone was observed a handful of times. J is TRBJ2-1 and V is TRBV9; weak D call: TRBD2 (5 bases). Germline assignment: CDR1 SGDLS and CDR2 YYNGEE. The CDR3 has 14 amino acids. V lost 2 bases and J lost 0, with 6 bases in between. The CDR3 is CASSVGGSYNEQFF. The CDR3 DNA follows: TGTGCCAGCAGCGTCGGAGGCTCCTACAATGAGCAGTTCTTC.

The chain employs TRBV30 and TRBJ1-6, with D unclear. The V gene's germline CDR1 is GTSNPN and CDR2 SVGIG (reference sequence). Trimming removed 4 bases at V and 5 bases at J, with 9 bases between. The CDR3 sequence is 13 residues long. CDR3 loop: CAWTDSDNSPLHF. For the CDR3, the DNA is TGTGCCTGGACGGATTCGGATAATTCACCCCTCCACTTT.

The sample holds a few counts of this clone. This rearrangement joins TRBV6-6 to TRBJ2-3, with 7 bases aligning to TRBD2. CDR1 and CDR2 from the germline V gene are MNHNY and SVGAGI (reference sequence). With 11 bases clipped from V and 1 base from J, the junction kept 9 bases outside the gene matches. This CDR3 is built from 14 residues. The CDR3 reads CAAGKSGGTDTQYF. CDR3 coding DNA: TGTGCCGCCGGGAAGAGCGGGGGCACAGATACGCAGTATTTT.

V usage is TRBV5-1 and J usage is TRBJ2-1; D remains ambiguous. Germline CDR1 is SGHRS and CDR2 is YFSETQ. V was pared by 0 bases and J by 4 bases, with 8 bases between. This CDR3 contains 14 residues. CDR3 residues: CASSLGTAYNEQFF. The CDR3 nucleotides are TGCGCCAGCAGCTTGGGTACAGCTTACAATGAGCAGTTCTTC.